This T cell receptor beta chain is from a study of T cells after yellow fever vaccination. Ten or more counts support this clonotype. Per germline, CDR1 KGHSH and CDR2 LQKENI. This CDR3 region has 17 residues. V dropped 5 bases and J dropped 4; count of bases not matched to a gene: 14. TCRdb reprocessed the 5' RACE reads via MiXCR and lists one record per CDR3 protein. In the table there are around 250,000 distinct CDR3 sequences, about 7.1% of which are singletons. This sample comprised CD4+ T cells sorted from PBMCs, obtained 15 days after the yellow fever booster vaccination. The clonotype originates from a man younger than 40 who received the YFV17D yellow fever vaccine. V is TRBV18 and J is TRBJ2-3; 8 bases line up with TRBD2. The CDR3 DNA is TGTGCCAGCTCAGCAAAACTAGCGGCCCTGGGGGCAGATACGCAGTATTTT. This sequence encodes CASSAKLAALGADTQYF.